One and the same sample provided the 32 T cell receptor beta chains below, sequenced in a study of blood T cell repertoires in COVID-19. Libraries were prepared by immunoSEQ multiplex PCR; TCRdb keeps only in-frame clonotypes and omits some of them. The sample consists of some 220,000 clones, approximately 85% of them appearing once. Sequenced input: peripheral blood. Receptors were obtained from a man aged 50 or older with COVID-19, enrolled during active disease.

This clone appeared once. The chain joins TRBV10-2 to TRBJ2-1; 12 bases are a match to TRBD2. Germline-derived CDR1 and CDR2 are WSHSY and SAAADI. The ends lost 4 bases at V and 9 bases at J; junction bases unmatched: 13. This CDR3 has 17 residues. CDR3 nucleotides: TGCGCCAGCAGTGCCCCTCGGCTAGCGGGGGGGCAGGGTGAGCAGTTCTTC. The encoded protein is CASSAPRLAGGQGEQFF.

CDR3 sequence reads: CASSLSSQGPYGYTF. Here the CDR3 DNA reads TGTGCCAGCAGCTTGAGTTCCCAGGGTCCCTATGGCTACACCTTC. The chain joins TRBV5-4 to TRBJ1-2; tentative D call: TRBD1 (5 bases). Germline CDR1 is SGHNT and CDR2 is YYREEE (reference sequence). CDR3 size: 15 residues. The ends were cut back, 1 base at V and 4 bases at J, with 14 bases in the middle.

The J gene is TRBJ1-4, the V gene TRBV27; D call uncertain. The CDR3 extends over 15 amino acids. Trimming removed 3 bases from V and 8 bases from J, with 16 bases in between. Germline V lookup: CDR1 MNHEY, CDR2 SMNVEV (reference sequence). The CDR3 here is CASSLSRASGEKLFF. DNA for the CDR3: TGTGCCAGCAGTTTGTCGAGGGCATCGGGAGAAAAACTGTTTTTT.

The chain carries TRBV5-4 and TRBJ2-2; TRBD1 aligns across 8 bases. With 5 bases clipped from V and 4 bases from J, the junction kept 7 bases outside the gene matches. CDR1 SGHNT and CDR2 YYREEE come from the germline V gene (reference sequence). CDR3 size: 15 residues. The DNA of the CDR3 is TGTGCCAGCAGACTTTGGACAGGGCCCACCGGGGAGCTGTTTTTT. Amino acids: CASRLWTGPTGELFF.

The rearrangement links TRBV6-1 to TRBJ1-5, with D perhaps TRBD1 (5 bases). Per the germline V gene, CDR1 is MNHNS and CDR2 is SASEGT. There are 13 residues in the CDR3. V was clipped by 2 bases and J by 5 bases, with 7 bases between them. CDR3 DNA: TGTGCCAGCAGTGAAACAGGCCATCAGCCCCAGCATTTT. It specifies CASSETGHQPQHF.

This chain links TRBV5-1 with TRBJ2-7, with D possibly matching TRBD1 (6 bases). V was pared by 3 bases and J by 3 bases, with 13 bases between. The CDR3 consists of 14 residues. Germline V lookup: CDR1 SGHRS, CDR2 YFSETQ. CDR3 coding DNA: TGCGCCAGCAGCTCATGGGCGGACAGCTACGAGCAGTACTTC. Translating gives CASSSWADSYEQYF. The variable domain in full, completed from reference TRBV5-1 and TRBJ2-7, reads KAGVTQTPRYLIKTRGQQVTLSCSPISGHRSVSWYQQTPGQGLQFLFEYFSETQRNKGNFPGRFSGRQFSNSRSEMNVSTLELGDSALYLCASSSWADSYEQYFGPGTRLTVT.

The chain combines TRBV4-2 with TRBJ2-1; 9 bases line up with TRBD2. Germline V gene data show CDR1 as LGHNA and CDR2 as YNFKEQ. The CDR3 is 16 amino acids. V lost 0 bases, J lost 10 bases, and 10 bases stayed unmatched. The CDR3: CASSQDSSGGAREQFF. CDR3 bases: TGTGCCAGCAGCCAAGATAGTAGCGGGGGTGCCCGGGAGCAGTTCTTC.

V gene TRBV7-2 combines with J gene TRBJ1-2; D unclear. With 1 base removed from V and 8 bases from J, the gap between germline ends came to 20 bases. The germline V gene encodes CDR1 SGHTA and CDR2 FQGNSA. The CDR3 sequence is 16 residues long. The chain's CDR3 is CASSLEASAGLRGYTF. The CDR3 nucleotides are TGTGCCAGCAGCTTAGAGGCTTCGGCAGGCCTTAGGGGCTACACCTTC.

The chain is built from TRBV10-3 and TRBJ2-1; TRBD2 might be the D (6 bases). The CDR3 has 13 residues. Trimming pared 7 bases from V and 10 bases from J, leaving 17 bases between. Germline assignment: CDR1 ENHRY and CDR2 SYGVKD. The chain's CDR3 is CAINQGTGEEQFF. Written as DNA, the CDR3 is TGTGCCATCAATCAGGGCACGGGGGAGGAGCAGTTCTTC.

The chain carries TRBV3-1 (or the pseudogene TRBV3-2) and TRBJ2-3; weak D call: TRBD2 (6 bases). The CDR3 totals 13 residues. Germline V gene sequence: CDR1 LGHDT, CDR2 YNNKEL (reference sequence). V dropped 4 bases and J dropped 2 bases, with 7 bases sitting between them. The CDR3 DNA follows: TGTGCCAGCAGCCGGGACTTCACAGATACGCAGTATTTT. The encoded protein is CASSRDFTDTQYF.

This rearrangement joins TRBV7-2 to TRBJ2-2, with a possible D match to TRBD2 (6 bases). CDR1 and CDR2 from the germline V gene are SGHTA and FQGNSA. The V gene lost 1 base and the J gene lost 6 bases, with 12 bases spanning the gap. This CDR3 is built from 15 residues. CDR3 protein: CASSLDAGWAGELFF. DNA of the CDR3: TGTGCCAGCAGCTTAGATGCGGGATGGGCCGGGGAGCTGTTTTTT. Looking up the rest from reference TRBV7-2 and TRBJ2-2 gives the full variable domain: GAGVSQSPSNKVTEKGKDVELRCDPISGHTALYWYRQSLGQGLEFLIYFQGNSAPDKSGLPSDRFSAERTGGSVSTLTIQRTQQEDSAVYLCASSLDAGWAGELFFGEGSRLTVL.

The rearrangement uses TRBV6-2 or TRBV6-3 and TRBJ2-7; TRBD2 is a possible D gene (6 bases). V was pared by 5 bases and J by 3 bases, with 20 bases between. This CDR3 comprises 16 residues. Germline assignment: CDR1 MNHEY and CDR2 SVGEGT. The CDR3 DNA is TGTGCCAGCAGTCCCCTCAGCCGGGACTCCCGCTACGAGCAGTACTTC. This encodes CASSPLSRDSRYEQYF.

About this clone: The sample has other DNA sequences that encode this CDR3 too. The J gene is TRBJ2-7, the V gene TRBV12-3 or TRBV12-4; D unresolved. The CDR3 is 11 amino acids. V dropped 4 bases and J dropped 4 bases, with 5 bases sitting between them. CDR3: CASSSFYEQYF. CDR3 DNA: TGTGCCAGCAGTTCCTTTTACGAGCAGTACTTC.

This chain joins TRBV5-8 and TRBJ1-1; D is undetermined. The germline V and J ends were trimmed by 6 bases and 4 bases, with 13 bases remaining between them. This CDR3 contains 13 residues. CDR1 and CDR2 from the germline V gene are SGHTS and YDEGEE. The CDR3 here is CASNLFGSTEAFF. CDR3 nucleotides: TGTGCCAGCAACCTATTTGGGAGCACTGAAGCTTTCTTT.

This clone was seen a few times. V gene TRBV6-5 combines with J gene TRBJ1-6; D is undetermined. The ends were cut back, 7 bases at V and 14 bases at J, with 12 bases in the middle. Germline CDR1 reads MNHEY; CDR2 reads SVGAGI. The CDR3 totals 11 residues. CDR3: CASTDRGTLHF. As DNA, the CDR3 is TGTGCCAGCACCGATCGCGGGACCCTCCACTTT.

This clone has just a few counts. The rearrangement links TRBV19 to TRBJ1-1; no firm D call. Looked up from germline, CDR1 is LNHDA and CDR2 is SQIVND (reference sequence). Trimming took 4 bases from V and 0 from J, leaving 9 bases between them. The CDR3 covers 14 residues. CDR3 nucleotides: TGTGCCAGTAGTAGATCAGATTTGAACACTGAAGCTTTCTTT. Protein product: CASSRSDLNTEAFF.

The chain is built from TRBV5-5 and TRBJ1-5; 9 bases map to TRBD1. Germline assignment: CDR1 SGHKS and CDR2 YYEKEE (reference sequence). The junction had 7 bases not matched to a gene; V was cut back by 0 bases and J by 3 bases. CDR3 length: 17 residues. The DNA of the CDR3 is TGTGCCAGCAGCTTGGCCGGGACAGGGTCCCTCAATCAGCCCCAGCATTTT. This gives the protein CASSLAGTGSLNQPQHF.

The chain couples TRBV27 to TRBJ2-3; TRBD2 agrees at 15 bases. CDR1 and CDR2 (germline): MNHEY, SMNVEV (reference sequence). The V and J ends lost 2 bases and 8 bases, in that order; junction bases with no gene match: 5. CDR3 length: 16 amino acids. The CDR3 bases are TGTGCCAGCAGTTTAAAAAGGACTAGCGGGGGGGGTACGCAGTATTTT. Protein product: CASSLKRTSGGGTQYF.

The rearrangement links TRBV3-1 (or the pseudogene TRBV3-2) to TRBJ1-2; 7 bases map to TRBD1. V was pared by 5 bases and J by 8 bases, with 8 bases of the junction left unmatched. The CDR3 is 13 amino acids. Germline assignment: CDR1 LGHDT and CDR2 YNNKEL (reference sequence). CDR3: CASSFPQGSGYTF. CDR3 sequence (DNA): TGTGCCAGCAGCTTTCCACAGGGGTCAGGCTACACCTTC.

This chain connects TRBV2 to TRBJ1-2; TRBD1 might be the D (5 bases). CDR3 size: 13 residues. V lost 6 bases, J lost 7 bases, and 15 bases lay in between. The V gene's germline CDR1 is SNHLY and CDR2 FYNNEI. The CDR3 DNA sequence: TGTGCCAGCAGCCCTGTGGGGGGAAGTGGCTACACCTTC. This gives the protein CASSPVGGSGYTF.

The CDR3 reads CASSPRGGGLEQYF. The DNA for the CDR3 is TGTGCCAGCAGCCCTCGGGGGGGAGGTTTGGAGCAGTACTTC. This chain uses TRBV11-2 with TRBJ2-7, with 8 nucleotides matching TRBD2. Germline assignment: CDR1 SGHAT and CDR2 FQNNGV. CDR3 length: 14 residues. Unmatched junction bases numbered 10, after V lost 5 bases and J lost 7 bases.

CDR3 protein: CASRDTSNQPQHF. The CDR3 DNA sequence: TGTGCCAGCCGGGACACCAGCAATCAGCCCCAGCATTTT. The chain is built from TRBV19 and TRBJ1-5; D possibly corresponds to TRBD1 (6 bases). The CDR3 covers 13 residues. Germline V CDR1 and CDR2: LNHDA, SQIVND (reference sequence). Trimming shortened V by 9 bases and J by 1 base, and 10 bases separated the two germline ends.

The genes are TRBV7-9 and TRBJ1-4, with a weak D call TRBD1 (5 bases). The CDR3 is made up of 16 amino acids. Germline V lookup: CDR1 SEHNR, CDR2 FQNEAQ (reference sequence). The germline V and J ends were trimmed by 4 bases and 0 bases, with 12 bases remaining between them. CDR3 residues: CASSSYQQATNEKLFF. CDR3 bases: TGTGCCAGCAGCTCATATCAACAGGCAACTAATGAAAAACTGTTTTTT.

The rearrangement joins TRBV12-5 to TRBJ2-1; 7 bases line up with TRBD1. This CDR3 is 14 amino acids long. V was clipped by 6 bases and J by 9 bases; unmatched bases: 11. Per the germline V gene, CDR1 is LGHNT and CDR2 is FRNRAP. DNA for the CDR3: TGTGCTAGTGGCTTCATAGGGGGCCGGGGTGAGCAGTTCTTC. Encoded protein: CASGFIGGRGEQFF.

The sample holds a few counts of this clone. The chain recombines TRBV30 with TRBJ1-4; D ambiguous. CDR1 is GTSNPN, CDR2 SVGIG, per germline (reference sequence). The CDR3 consists of 14 residues. Trimming cost V 5 bases and J 5 bases, with 15 bases left between them. CDR3 residues: CAWARGEKNEKLFF. The CDR3 region has the DNA TGTGCCTGGGCCCGCGGAGAAAAGAATGAAAAACTGTTTTTT.

The V call is TRBV4-1, the J call TRBJ1-2; D is undetermined. CDR1 MGHRA and CDR2 YSYEKL come from the germline V gene. V lost 1 base, J lost 6 bases, and 9 bases lay in between. There are 13 residues in the CDR3. This CDR3 reads CASSQGNSNGYTF. Here the CDR3 DNA reads TGCGCCAGCAGCCAAGGAAACAGTAATGGCTACACCTTC.

This rearrangement joins TRBV30 to TRBJ2-3, with 7 bases matching TRBD1. Trimming took 0 bases from V and 1 from J; bases not matched to a gene: 4. The CDR3 length is 15 residues. Germline CDR1 GTSNPN, CDR2 SVGIG (reference sequence). The CDR3 loop reads CAWSVLGTGTDTQYF. The CDR3 coding sequence is TGTGCCTGGAGTGTTTTGGGGACAGGCACAGATACGCAGTATTTT.

Concerning this clone itself: Other DNA variants within this sample encode the same CDR3. The chain has TRBV12-3 or TRBV12-4 and TRBJ2-5; 7 bases fit TRBD2. CDR3 length equals 13 residues. V lost 5 bases to trimming and J lost 4 bases; unmatched junction nucleotides: 4. The CDR3 is CASSPRGGETQYF. The CDR3 DNA follows: TGTGCCAGCAGTCCGCGCGGGGGAGAGACCCAGTACTTC.

The chain joins TRBV7-9 to TRBJ1-1; TRBD1 agrees at 7 bases. There are 13 residues in the CDR3. Unmatched junction bases numbered 10, after V lost 5 bases and J lost 10 bases. Per the germline V gene, CDR1 is SEHNR and CDR2 is FQNEAQ (reference sequence). This chain's CDR3 is CASSLRQGAVAFF. Here the CDR3 DNA reads TGTGCCAGCAGCCTACGACAGGGCGCGGTAGCTTTCTTT.

Of note for this clone: At one end the junction does not follow the germline gene, possibly because of a read error. The chain joins TRBV25-1 to TRBJ2-2, with D tentatively TRBD1 (6 bases). This CDR3 has 16 amino acids. From germline, CDR1 is MGHDK and CDR2 SYGVNS. In DNA form, the CDR3 reads TGTGCCAGCAGTGGCAACAGGGTTTCGAAAACCGGGGAGCTGTTTTTT. Amino acid sequence: CASSGNRVSKTGELFF.

The chain joins TRBV11-3 to TRBJ2-1; 13 positions agree with TRBD2. CDR3 length: 19 residues. The V gene end was trimmed by 0 bases and the J gene end by 0 bases; junction bases not matched to a gene: 5. Germline CDR1 reads SGHNT; CDR2 reads YENEEA. CDR3 protein: CASSLDGTSGASSYNEQFF. The CDR3 region has the DNA TGTGCCAGCAGCTTAGACGGGACTAGCGGGGCGAGCTCCTACAATGAGCAGTTCTTC. Full variable domain (missing parts from reference TRBV11-3 and TRBJ2-1): EAGVVQSPRYKIIEKKQPVAFWCNPISGHNTLYWYLQNLGQGPELLIRYENEEAVDDSQLPKDRFSAERLKGVDSTLKIQPAELGDSAVYLCASSLDGTSGASSYNEQFFGPGTRLTVL.

The CDR3 nucleotides are TGTGCCAGCAGTGACACCGGGAGGGACAATGAGCAGTTCTTC. Its protein is CASSDTGRDNEQFF. The J gene is TRBJ2-1, the V gene TRBV6-1; 8 bases align to TRBD2. The CDR3 totals 14 residues. After removal of 3 bases from V and 5 bases from J, the junction contained 3 bases not matched to a gene. CDR1 MNHNS and CDR2 SASEGT come from the germline V gene.